This passage covers 10 T cell receptor beta chains from one sample sequenced in a study of T cells in women clearing cervical HPV infection. The repertoire was sequenced with immunoSEQ multiplex PCR; TCRdb's copy has only in-frame clones and lacks some. This table lists about 12,000 clones. The specimen was blood buffy coat. All receptors derive from a woman between 18 and 69 years old with a cervical HPV16 infection that either progressed to CIN3+ or cleared (not recorded which).

Turning to this clone: The missing CDR3 end, 3 residues past where the read stops, is filled in from the germline J gene. V and J are TRBV5-4 and TRBJ1-1; 7 nucleotides align to TRBD1. CDR1 is SGHNT and CDR2 is YYREEE in the germline V gene (reference sequence). This CDR3 contains 14 residues. The V gene end was trimmed by 6 bases and the J gene end by 3 bases; junction bases not matched to a gene: 8. This CDR3 reads CASNHRGGDTEAFF. CDR3 bases read: TGTGCCAGCAATCACAGGGGAGGGGACACTGAA.

Concerning this clone itself: The read falls 3 residues short of the CDR3 end, and the missing part is taken from the germline J gene. The chain uses TRBV30 and TRBJ2-4; TRBD1 matches 7 bases. CDR1 GTSNPN and CDR2 SVGIG come from the germline V gene (reference sequence). This CDR3 has 14 residues. CDR3: CAWQDSGQFYGQYF. CDR3 DNA (partial): TGTGCCTGGCAGGATTCGGGACAGTTCTATGGT. The full variable domain, its missing parts supplied by reference TRBV30 and TRBJ2-4, is SQTIHQWPATLVQPVGSPLSLECTVEGTSNPNLYWYRQAAGRGLQLLFYSVGIGQISSEVPQNLSASRPQDRQFILSSKKLLLSDSGFYLCAWQDSGQFYGQYFGAGTRLSVL.

This CDR3 reads CSATPFMAGGQETQYF. The DNA read from the CDR3 is TGCAGTGCTACCCCCTTTATGGCGGGGGGGCAAGAGACC. The rearrangement joins TRBV20-1 to TRBJ2-5, with 9 nucleotides matching TRBD2. The read ends 3 residues before the CDR3 terminus; that terminus is restored from the germline J gene. CDR1 is DFQATT and CDR2 is SNEGSKA in the germline V gene (reference sequence). Trimming cost V 4 bases and J 2 bases; bases outside gene matches: 11. This CDR3 contains 16 residues.

About this clone: Read data end 3 residues before the CDR3 end; the end is taken from the germline J gene. V gene TRBV5-1 combines with J gene TRBJ2-4, with TRBD2 matching over 13 bases. CDR3 length: 16 residues. The germline V gene has CDR1 SGHRS and CDR2 YFSETQ. The CDR3 spells CASSSGTSGVQETQYF. CDR3 DNA (partial): TGCGCCAGCAGCAGCGGGACTAGCGGGGTGCAAGAGACT.

Concerning this clone: At one of its ends the junction is not consistent with the germline gene, which may arise from a read error. The read terminates 3 residues ahead of where the CDR3 ends, so the germline J gene completes it. This chain joins TRBV6-1 and TRBJ2-1, with D tentatively TRBD2 (6 bases). Germline CDR1 and CDR2: MNHNS and SASEGT. The CDR3 has 15 amino acids. The covered CDR3 bases are TGTACCAGCAGTGAAGAAGCGGGCTCCTACAATGAG. It specifies CTSSEEAGSYNE. The full-length CDR3 reads as CTSSEEAGSYNEQFF.

About this clone: The CDR3 end lies 3 residues beyond the end of the read and is filled in from the germline J gene. The chain joins TRBV19 to TRBJ1-1, with 11 bases lining up with TRBD1. Germline CDR1 LNHDA, CDR2 SQIVND (reference sequence). The CDR3 contains 16 residues. The CDR3 bases that were read are TGTGCCAGTTCCGGACAGGGGGCGTTTTTAAAAGAGACA. Translated, it gives CASSGQGAFLKET. The complete CDR3 reads CASSGQGAFLKETAFF.

Regarding this clone: The read stops 3 residues short of the end of the CDR3; the missing end is completed from the germline J gene. The chain recombines TRBV20-1 with TRBJ2-7, with a tentative D call TRBD1 (5 bases). Germline CDR1 and CDR2: DFQATT and SNEGSKA (reference sequence). CDR3 length equals 12 residues. Trimming cost V 7 bases and J 1 base, with 11 bases left between them. The part of the CDR3 DNA that was read is TGCAGTGGACAGTCTAGTTCCTACGAG. It encodes CSGQSSSYE. The entire CDR3 reads CSGQSSSYEQYF.

Details on this clone: Read coverage stops 3 residues before the CDR3 terminus; the germline J gene supplies the remainder. The chain is built from TRBV4-2 and TRBJ2-1, with D perhaps matching TRBD2 (6 bases). V lost 0 bases and J lost 3, with 18 bases in between. The CDR3 totals 18 residues. The germline V gene has CDR1 LGHNA and CDR2 YNFKEQ. CDR3 bases read: TGTGCCAGCAGCCAAGATTTCGGGACTTCCGGAAGCTACAATGAG. Translating gives CASSQDFGTSGSYNE. The whole CDR3 sequence is CASSQDFGTSGSYNEQFF.

With respect to this clone: The CDR3 end lies 3 residues beyond the end of the read and is filled in from the germline J gene. The genes are TRBV5-8 and TRBJ2-7; D not certain. The CDR3 length is 12 residues. The germline CDR1 and CDR2 sequences are SGHTS and YDEGEE. Trimming removed 0 bases from V and 4 bases from J, with 5 bases in between. The CDR3 bases that were read are TGTGCCAGCAGCTTGGACGGTTACGAG. Translated, it gives CASSLDGYE. The CDR3, in full, reads CASSLDGYEQYF.

Comments on this clone: The read ends 3 residues early relative to the CDR3; the germline J gene fills the gap. The chain combines TRBV7-2 with TRBJ1-4; 9 nucleotides line up with TRBD1. The CDR3 length is 15 residues. The germline CDR1 and CDR2 sequences are SGHTA and FQGNSA. V shed 1 base, J shed 4 bases, and the junction held 1 base outside the gene matches. Partial CDR3 DNA: TGTGCCAGCAGCTTAGGGGACAGGGATAATGAAAAA. Its translation: CASSLGDRDNEK. The entire CDR3 reads CASSLGDRDNEKLFF.